The 15 T cell receptor beta chains below were found in one sample sequenced in a study of identifying expanded T cells in peripheral blood. Assay used: immunoSEQ multiplex PCR; TCRdb lists only in-frame clones, some missing. In the table there are some 100,000 clones, over 75% of which are singletons. Sequencing was performed on blood. These receptors were taken from a person between 18 and 69 years old in good health.

This clone appeared once. The J gene is TRBJ2-7, the V gene TRBV5-1; TRBD2 matches 13 bases. V lost 3 bases, J lost 0 bases, and 21 bases stayed unmatched. Germline CDR1 reads SGHRS; CDR2 reads YFSETQ. CDR3 size: 22 residues. The CDR3 sequence is CASSSVGKPGTSGDMLSYEQYF. The CDR3 coding sequence is TGCGCCAGCAGCTCCGTTGGAAAGCCCGGGACTAGCGGGGACATGCTCTCCTACGAGCAGTACTTC.

The rearrangement links TRBV14 to TRBJ1-2; tentatively, D is TRBD1 (6 bases). CDR3 length: 16 amino acids. Germline V gives CDR1 SGHDN, CDR2 FVKESK. V was clipped by 6 bases and J by 8 bases, with 25 bases between them. Here the CDR3 DNA reads TGTGCCAGCAGTAGCACAACCGACAGGATCTTCTGGGGCTACACCTTC. Translation gives CASSSTTDRIFWGYTF.

The chain has TRBV7-9 and TRBJ2-2; no firm D call. Germline V gene data show CDR1 as SEHNR and CDR2 as FQNEAQ (reference sequence). V shed 1 base and J shed 4 bases, with 4 bases lying between them. There are 13 residues in the CDR3. CDR3 loop: CASSLGATGELFF. Here the CDR3 DNA reads TGTGCCAGCAGCTTAGGGGCCACCGGGGAGCTGTTTTTT.

The chain combines TRBV14 with TRBJ1-1; D is ambiguous. The CDR3 covers 13 residues. Germline CDR1 SGHDN, CDR2 FVKESK. Trimming removed 4 bases from V and 0 bases from J, with 6 bases in between. The CDR3 sequence is CASSPLVNTEAFF. Written as DNA, the CDR3 is TGTGCCAGCAGCCCCCTGGTGAACACTGAAGCTTTCTTT.

This chain uses TRBV5-1 with TRBJ2-2; D is possibly TRBD1 or TRBD2 (5 bases each). The CDR3 runs to 14 residues. CDR1 and CDR2 (germline): SGHRS, YFSETQ. V lost 3 bases and J lost 7, with 13 bases in between. CDR3 sequence: CASSWDGFGGELFF. In nucleotides, the CDR3 is TGCGCCAGCAGCTGGGACGGTTTCGGCGGGGAGCTGTTTTTT.

This clone was recorded only once. V and J are TRBV5-4 and TRBJ2-1, with D possibly TRBD1 on 5 matching bases. The ends were cut back, 4 bases at V and 5 bases at J, with 16 bases in the middle. This CDR3 comprises 15 residues. Per germline, CDR1 SGHNT and CDR2 YYREEE (reference sequence). CDR3: CASSLPGASNNEQFF. In DNA, the CDR3 is TGTGCCAGCAGCCTGCCTGGGGCCTCTAACAATGAGCAGTTCTTC.

The chain combines TRBV7-3 with TRBJ1-6; D is ambiguous. CDR3 length: 16 residues. V dropped 3 bases and J dropped 5 bases, with 14 bases sitting between them. The germline V gene has CDR1 SGHTA and CDR2 FQGTGA. The CDR3 spells CASSLERPENNSPLHF. In DNA form, the CDR3 reads TGTGCCAGCAGCTTGGAAAGACCCGAAAATAATTCACCCCTCCACTTT.

On this clone: This CDR3 is also generated by other DNA sequences in the sample. The genes are TRBV6-5 and TRBJ1-3; D remains ambiguous. V was pared by 0 bases and J by 0 bases, with 6 bases between. CDR3 size: 15 residues. Germline values: CDR1 MNHEY, CDR2 SVGAGI. The CDR3 loop reads CASSYSGSSGNTIYF. In DNA form, the CDR3 reads TGTGCCAGCAGTTACTCGGGAAGCTCTGGAAACACCATATATTTT.

The chain joins TRBV18 to TRBJ2-2; D is unclear. CDR1 and CDR2 from the germline V gene are KGHSH and LQKENI. The CDR3 runs to 13 residues. V lost 3 bases and J 3 bases, leaving 5 bases between the germline ends. The CDR3 loop reads CASSPPYTGELFF. The CDR3 DNA reads as TGTGCCAGCTCACCCCCATACACCGGGGAGCTGTTTTTT.

The rearrangement joins TRBV5-1 to TRBJ2-1; D perhaps matches TRBD2 (5 bases). The ends were cut back, 0 bases at V and 0 bases at J, with 13 bases in the middle. CDR1 and CDR2 from the germline V gene are SGHRS and YFSETQ. This CDR3 is built from 17 residues. CDR3 protein: CASSLAGSPNSYNEQFF. Here the CDR3 DNA reads TGCGCCAGCAGCTTGGCGGGGAGCCCTAACTCCTACAATGAGCAGTTCTTC.

The chain has TRBV9 and TRBJ2-4; D is unresolved. With 0 bases removed from V and 1 base from J, the gap between germline ends came to 2 bases. Germline V lookup: CDR1 SGDLS, CDR2 YYNGEE. The CDR3 runs to 13 residues. The CDR3 is CASSVAAKNIQYF. Here the CDR3 DNA reads TGTGCCAGCAGCGTAGCGGCCAAAAACATTCAGTACTTC. The variable domain in full, completed from reference TRBV9 and TRBJ2-4, reads DSGVTQTPKHLITATGQRVTLRCSPRSGDLSVYWYQQSLDQGLQFLIQYYNGEERAKGNILERFSAQQFPDLHSELNLSSLELGDSALYFCASSVAAKNIQYFGAGTRLSVL.

The chain links TRBV4-1 to TRBJ2-7, with 12 nucleotides matching TRBD2. CDR1 is MGHRA and CDR2 is YSYEKL in the germline V gene. The CDR3 spans 18 residues. V shed 3 bases and J 0 bases; nucleotides not matched to a gene: 9. The CDR3 nucleotides read TGCGCCAGCAGCCAGAGACTAGCGGGGGCCGCCAACTCCTACGAGCAGTACTTC. It translates to CASSQRLAGAANSYEQYF.

The rearrangement links TRBV9 to TRBJ1-2; 7 nucleotides line up with TRBD1. The V gene's germline CDR1 is SGDLS and CDR2 YYNGEE. The CDR3 is 12 residues long. The V segment lost 5 bases and the J segment 4 bases; nucleotides outside the gene matches: 2. The CDR3 protein is CASRGQRYGYTF. Here the CDR3 DNA reads TGTGCCAGCAGGGGACAGCGCTATGGCTACACCTTC.

The chain has TRBV30 and TRBJ2-1; TRBD2 is a possible D gene (5 bases). This CDR3 contains 12 residues. The germline V and J ends were trimmed by 4 bases and 4 bases, with 8 bases remaining between them. Germline-derived CDR1 and CDR2 are GTSNPN and SVGIG (reference sequence). In DNA form, the CDR3 reads TGTGCCTGGACTAGCAGTTACAATGAGCAGTTCTTC. It codes for CAWTSSYNEQFF. The complete variable domain, with remaining parts taken from reference TRBV30 and TRBJ2-1, reads SQTIHQWPATLVQPVGSPLSLECTVEGTSNPNLYWYRQAAGRGLQLLFYSVGIGQISSEVPQNLSASRPQDRQFILSSKKLLLSDSGFYLCAWTSSYNEQFFGPGTRLTVL.

The chain combines TRBV4-2 with TRBJ2-1; no clear D gene. The CDR3 runs to 16 residues. Germline V lookup: CDR1 LGHNA, CDR2 YNFKEQ. Trimming removed 0 bases at V and 2 bases at J, with 11 bases between. CDR3 DNA: TGTGCCAGCAGCCAAGACCGAGTAGCACCCTACAATGAGCAGTTCTTC. It specifies CASSQDRVAPYNEQFF.